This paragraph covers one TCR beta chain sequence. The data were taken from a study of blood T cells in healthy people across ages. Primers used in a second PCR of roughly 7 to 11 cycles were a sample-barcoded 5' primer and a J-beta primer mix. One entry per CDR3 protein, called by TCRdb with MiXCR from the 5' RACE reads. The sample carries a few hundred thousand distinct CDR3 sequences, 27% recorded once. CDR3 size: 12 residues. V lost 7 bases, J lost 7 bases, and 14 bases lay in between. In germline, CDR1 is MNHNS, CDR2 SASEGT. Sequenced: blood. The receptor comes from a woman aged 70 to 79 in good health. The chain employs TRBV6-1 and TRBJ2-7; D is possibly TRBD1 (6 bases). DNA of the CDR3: TGTGCCAGCACCCGGGACATCATGGAGCAGTACTTC. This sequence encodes CASTRDIMEQYF.